The rows below give T cell receptor beta chains drawn from one sample of a study of cytomegalovirus exposure and HLA in healthy donors. Some clones are missing from TCRdb's copy, which holds only in-frame ones; the method was immunoSEQ multiplex PCR. The table shows under 90,000 clones, with roughly 80% occurring only once. Sequencing was carried out using PBMCs. All receptors derive from a middle-aged woman in good health and CMV-seronegative. CDR3s include the opening cysteine and the closing phenylalanine or tryptophan.

>TRBV14
CASSQWGTSTDYEQFF
>TRBV30
CAWSKTGGRGVKLFF
>TRBV30
CAWTQGLGNSPLHF
>TRBV19
CASSSQGAAYGYTF
>TRBV30
CAWSTGPGELFF
>TRBV7-2
CASSFSGSTNTGELFF
>TRBV7-2
CASSLGQGENGYTF
>TRBV19
CASTYADGTEAFF
>TRBV7-6
CASSRGRTGTSTDTQYF
>TRBV6-6
CASSYSIGTEAFF
>TRBV30
CAWSVGGAEAFF
>TRBV6-1
CASSESLGQAPKPQHF
>TRBV27
CASKKGQQYNSPLHF
>TRBV10-1
CAGTGGSYEQYF
>TRBV2
CASSTGLAGGNEQFF
>TRBV7-2
CASSLMEGGEKLFF
>TRBV18
CASSVRENQPQHF
>TRBV9
CASSVGSSGGTDTQYF
>TRBV4-3
CASSQGQGHTDTQYF
>TRBV27
CASSFSGGPYEQYF
>TRBV5-1
CASSSQSGANVLTF
>TRBV13
CASSLGGGLLDYEQYF
>TRBV10-3
CAISEGGGRDTQYF
>TRBV10-3
CAIRDRVGETQYF
>TRBV5-1
CASSLGLAGGLLTDTQYF
>TRBV5-1
CASSQLGHPNEKLFF
>TRBV19
CASSATSLTVPIGYF
>TRBV6-6
CASSPGHWTGDEQFF
>TRBV19
CASSRGARPGKGYTF
>TRBV5-4
CASSLGAGRGRTGELFF
>TRBV18
CASSPGQQANTEAFF